This T cell receptor (beta chain) came from a study of T cell responses to AZD1222 COVID-19 vaccine. Here immunoSEQ multiplex PCR was the method, and the copy in TCRdb shows in-frame clones only, minus some. The sample records about 67,000 clones, 83% being singletons. Both about-4-week and about-12-week second-dose recipients were combined. This material consisted of peripheral blood, taken 28 days after the second AZD1222 dose. The TCR comes from an adult who received the AZD1222 COVID-19 vaccine.

The CDR3 is CATSTGEVNEQFF. CDR3 nucleotides: TGTGCCACCAGCACAGGGGAGGTGAATGAGCAGTTCTTC. The chain uses TRBV15 and TRBJ2-1; D possibly uses TRBD1 or TRBD2 (6 bases each). The CDR3 loop spans 13 amino acids. V gave up 4 bases and J gave up 7 bases, with 11 bases separating them. Per germline, CDR1 LNHNV and CDR2 YYDKDF (reference sequence). Looking up the rest from reference TRBV15 and TRBJ2-1 gives the full variable domain: DAMVIQNPRYQVTQFGKPVTLSCSQTLNHNVMYWYQQKSSQAPKLLFHYYDKDFNNEADTPDNFQSRRPNTSFCFLDIRSPGLGDTAMYLCATSTGEVNEQFFGPGTRLTVL.